This T cell receptor (beta chain) was sequenced for a study of blood T cell repertoires in COVID-19. J was trimmed by 0 bases and V by 6 bases; bases with no gene match: 16. The germline V gene encodes CDR1 MDHEN and CDR2 SYDVKM. CDR3 length equals 18 residues. The method was immunoSEQ multiplex PCR; TCRdb's version includes in-frame clones alone and lacks a portion of them. The sample carries tens of thousands of clones, 75% to 85% recorded once. The sequenced material came from peripheral blood. This sequence was found in an older woman with acute or convalescent COVID-19. The chain employs TRBV28 and TRBJ1-2; 7 bases line up with TRBD1. Here the CDR3 reads CASRGGSGQGETNYGYTF. The CDR3 nucleotides are TGTGCCAGCAGAGGGGGGTCTGGGCAGGGGGAGACTAACTATGGCTACACCTTC.